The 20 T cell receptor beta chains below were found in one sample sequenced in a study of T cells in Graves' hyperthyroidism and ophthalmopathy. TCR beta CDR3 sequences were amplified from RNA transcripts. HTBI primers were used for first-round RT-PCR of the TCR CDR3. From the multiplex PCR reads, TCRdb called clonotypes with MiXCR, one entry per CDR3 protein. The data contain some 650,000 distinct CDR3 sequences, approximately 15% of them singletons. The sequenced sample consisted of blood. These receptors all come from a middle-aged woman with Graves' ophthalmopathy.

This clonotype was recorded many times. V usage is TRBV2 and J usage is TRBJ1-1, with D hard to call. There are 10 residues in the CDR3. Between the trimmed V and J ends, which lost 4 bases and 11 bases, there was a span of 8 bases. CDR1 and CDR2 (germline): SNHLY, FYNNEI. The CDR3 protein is CASSGIEAFF. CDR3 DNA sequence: TGTGCCAGCAGTGGGATCGAGGCTTTCTTT.

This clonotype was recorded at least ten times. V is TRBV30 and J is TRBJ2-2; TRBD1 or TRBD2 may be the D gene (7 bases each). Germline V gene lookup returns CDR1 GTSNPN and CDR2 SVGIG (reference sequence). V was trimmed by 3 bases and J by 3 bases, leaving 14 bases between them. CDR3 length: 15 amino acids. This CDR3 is CAWRLQGRDTGELFF. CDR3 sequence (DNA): TGTGCCTGGAGATTACAGGGGAGGGACACCGGGGAGCTGTTTTTT.

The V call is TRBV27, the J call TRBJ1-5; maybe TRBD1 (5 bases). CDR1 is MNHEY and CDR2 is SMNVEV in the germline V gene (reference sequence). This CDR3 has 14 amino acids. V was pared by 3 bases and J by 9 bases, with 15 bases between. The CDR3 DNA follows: TGTGCCAGCAGTTTTGCGGGTCCCGGGGGGCCCCAGCATTTT. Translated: CASSFAGPGGPQHF.

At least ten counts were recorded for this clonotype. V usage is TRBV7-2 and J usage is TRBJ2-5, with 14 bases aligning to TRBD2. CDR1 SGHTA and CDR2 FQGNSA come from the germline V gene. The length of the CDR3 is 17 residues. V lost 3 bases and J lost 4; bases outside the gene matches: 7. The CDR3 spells CASSLGLAGAGGETQYF. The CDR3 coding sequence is TGTGCCAGCAGCTTGGGACTAGCGGGGGCCGGGGGAGAGACCCAGTACTTC.

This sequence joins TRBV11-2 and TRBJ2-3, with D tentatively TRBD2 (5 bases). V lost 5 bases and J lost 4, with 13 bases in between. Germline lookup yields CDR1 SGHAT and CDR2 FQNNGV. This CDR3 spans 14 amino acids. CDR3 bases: TGTGCCAGCAGCGCCCACCCGGAGGCAGATACGCAGTATTTT. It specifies CASSAHPEADTQYF.

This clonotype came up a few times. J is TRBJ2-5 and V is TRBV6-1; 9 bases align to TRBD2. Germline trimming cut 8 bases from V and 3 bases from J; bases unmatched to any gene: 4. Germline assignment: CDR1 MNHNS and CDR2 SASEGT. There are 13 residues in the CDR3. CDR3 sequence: CASAAGGEETQYF. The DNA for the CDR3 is TGTGCCAGCGCAGCGGGGGGCGAAGAGACCCAGTACTTC.

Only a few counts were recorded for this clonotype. CDR3 nucleotide sequence: TGTGCCAGCTCACCACCGGGTACAGATGGCTACGAGCAGTACTTC. Its translation: CASSPPGTDGYEQYF. The rearrangement joins TRBV18 to TRBJ2-7; D not certain. The CDR3 runs 15 residues. In germline, CDR1 is KGHSH, CDR2 LQKENI. With 0 bases removed from V and 3 bases from J, the gap between germline ends came to 12 bases.

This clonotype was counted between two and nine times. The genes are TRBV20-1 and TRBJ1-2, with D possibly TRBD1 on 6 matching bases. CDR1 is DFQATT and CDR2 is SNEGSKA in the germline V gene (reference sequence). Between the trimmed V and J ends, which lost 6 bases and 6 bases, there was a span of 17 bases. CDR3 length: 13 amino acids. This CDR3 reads CSAPWGGQDGYTF. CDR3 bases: TGCAGTGCCCCGTGGGGGGGGCAGGATGGCTACACCTTC.

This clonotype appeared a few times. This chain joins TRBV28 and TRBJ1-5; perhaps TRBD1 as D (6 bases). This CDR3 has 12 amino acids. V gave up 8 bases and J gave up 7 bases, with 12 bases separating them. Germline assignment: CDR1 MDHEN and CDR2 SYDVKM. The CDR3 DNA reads TGTGCCAGCGACAGGAGTCGGCAGCCCCAGCATTTT. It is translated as CASDRSRQPQHF. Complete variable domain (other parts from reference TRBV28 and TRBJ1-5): DVKVTQSSRYLVKRTGEKVFLECVQDMDHENMFWYRQDPGLGLRLIYFSYDVKMKEKGDIPEGYSVSREKKERFSLILESASTNQTSMYLCASDRSRQPQHFGDGTRLSIL.

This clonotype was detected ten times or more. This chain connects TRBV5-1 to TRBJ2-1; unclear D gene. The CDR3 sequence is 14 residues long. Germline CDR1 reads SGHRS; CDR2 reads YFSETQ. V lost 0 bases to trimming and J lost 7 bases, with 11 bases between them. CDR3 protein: CASSLGSLGNEQFF. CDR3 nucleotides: TGCGCCAGCAGCTTGGGGTCTTTGGGGAATGAGCAGTTCTTC.

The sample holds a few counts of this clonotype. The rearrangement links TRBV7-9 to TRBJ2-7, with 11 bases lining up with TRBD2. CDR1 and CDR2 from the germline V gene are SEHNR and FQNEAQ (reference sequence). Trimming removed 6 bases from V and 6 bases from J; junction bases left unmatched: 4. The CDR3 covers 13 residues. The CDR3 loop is CASRTLAGAEQYF. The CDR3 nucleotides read TGTGCCAGCAGAACACTAGCGGGAGCCGAGCAGTACTTC.

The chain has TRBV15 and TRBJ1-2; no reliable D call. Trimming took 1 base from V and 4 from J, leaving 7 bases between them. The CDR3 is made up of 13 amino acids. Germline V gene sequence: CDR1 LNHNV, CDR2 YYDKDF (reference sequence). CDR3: CATSRVGSYGYTF. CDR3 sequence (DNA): TGTGCCACCAGCAGAGTAGGTAGCTATGGCTACACCTTC.

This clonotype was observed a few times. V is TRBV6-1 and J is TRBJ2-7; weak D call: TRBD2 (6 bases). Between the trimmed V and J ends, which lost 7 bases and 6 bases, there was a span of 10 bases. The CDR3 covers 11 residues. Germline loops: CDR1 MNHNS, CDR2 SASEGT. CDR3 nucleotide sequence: TGTGCCAGCACGGAGGGGCTCGAGCAGTACTTC. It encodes CASTEGLEQYF.

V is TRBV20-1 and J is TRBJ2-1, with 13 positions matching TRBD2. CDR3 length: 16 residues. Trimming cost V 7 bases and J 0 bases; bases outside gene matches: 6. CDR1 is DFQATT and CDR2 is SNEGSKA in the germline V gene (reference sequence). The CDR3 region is CSGGTSGESSYNEQFF. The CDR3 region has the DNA TGCAGTGGAGGGACTAGCGGGGAAAGCTCCTACAATGAGCAGTTCTTC.

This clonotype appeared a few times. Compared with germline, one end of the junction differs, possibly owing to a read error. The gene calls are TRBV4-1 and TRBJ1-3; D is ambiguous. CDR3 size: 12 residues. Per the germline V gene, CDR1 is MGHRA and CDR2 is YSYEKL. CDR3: CASSQVGNTKYF. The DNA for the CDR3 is TGCGCCAGCAGCCAAGTTGGAAACACCAAATATTTT.

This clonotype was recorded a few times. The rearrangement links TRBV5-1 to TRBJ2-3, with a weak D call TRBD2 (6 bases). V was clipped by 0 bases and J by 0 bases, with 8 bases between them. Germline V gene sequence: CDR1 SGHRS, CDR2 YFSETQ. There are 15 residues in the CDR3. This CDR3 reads CASSLGEVSTDTQYF. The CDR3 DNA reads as TGCGCCAGCAGCTTGGGGGAGGTGAGCACAGATACGCAGTATTTT.

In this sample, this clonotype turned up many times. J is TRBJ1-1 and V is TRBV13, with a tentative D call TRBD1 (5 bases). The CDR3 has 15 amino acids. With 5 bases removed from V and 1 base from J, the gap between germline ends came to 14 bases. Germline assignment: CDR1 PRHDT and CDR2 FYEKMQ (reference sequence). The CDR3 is CASSAAGRGNTEAFF. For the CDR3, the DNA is TGTGCCAGCAGCGCCGCAGGGCGGGGGAACACTGAAGCTTTCTTT.

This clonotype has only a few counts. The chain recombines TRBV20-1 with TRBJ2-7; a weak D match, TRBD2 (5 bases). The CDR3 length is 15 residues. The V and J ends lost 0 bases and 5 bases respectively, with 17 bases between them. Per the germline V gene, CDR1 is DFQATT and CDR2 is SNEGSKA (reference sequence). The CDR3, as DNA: TGCAGTGCTAGAGATCTGGAGAGGGCTCTTGACGAGCAGTACTTC. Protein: CSARDLERALDEQYF.

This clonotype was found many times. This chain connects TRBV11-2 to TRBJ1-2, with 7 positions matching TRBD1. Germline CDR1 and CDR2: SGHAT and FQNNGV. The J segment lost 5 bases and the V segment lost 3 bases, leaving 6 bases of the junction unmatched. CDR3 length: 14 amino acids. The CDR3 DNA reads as TGTGCCAGCAGCTTCAGGGGACAGATGTATGGCTACACCTTC. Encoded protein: CASSFRGQMYGYTF.

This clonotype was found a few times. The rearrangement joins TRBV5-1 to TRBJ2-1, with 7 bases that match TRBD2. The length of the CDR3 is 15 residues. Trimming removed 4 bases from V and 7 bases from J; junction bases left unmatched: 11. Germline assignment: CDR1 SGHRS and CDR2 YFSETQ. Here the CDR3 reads CASSHRDYQLNEQFF. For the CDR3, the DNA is TGCGCCAGCAGCCACCGGGACTACCAACTTAATGAGCAGTTCTTC.